The rows below give T cell receptor beta chains drawn from one sample of a study of Ad26.COV2.S vaccination and SARS-CoV-2 variants. Produced via immunoSEQ multiplex PCR; TCRdb's table is partial and in-frame only. Altogether 450,000 to 550,000 clones are present, nearly 90% being singletons, with the ten largest covering 1.5% to 2%. The sample here was peripheral blood, taken in a trial of Ad26.COV2.S vaccine versus placebo. The source of these receptors is a person between 18 and 60 years old who received the Ad26.COV2.S COVID-19 vaccine or a placebo. The CDR3 runs from the conserved cysteine through the conserved F or W. A D gene is named only where the DNA matches it firmly. Expanded clones get a size class; other rows say once, few or many, or leave the size out.

d_gene: NA
abundance: NA
v_gene: TRBV7-8
j_gene: TRBJ1-1
CDR3nt: TGTGCCAGCAGCTTAGCGATAGCCGTAAACACTGAAGCTTTCTTT
CDR3aa: CASSLAIAVNTEAFF

d_gene: TRBD2
abundance: NA
v_gene: TRBV6-6
j_gene: TRBJ2-7
CDR3nt: TGTGCCAGCAGTCCCTGGACTAGCGGGAGTGAAGCCTACGAGCAGTACTTC
CDR3aa: CASSPWTSGSEAYEQYF

d_gene: NA
abundance: NA
v_gene: TRBV7-2
j_gene: TRBJ1-6
CDR3nt: TGTGCCAGCAGCTTAGGCCTCCCACCCCTCCACTTT
CDR3aa: CASSLGLPPLHF

d_gene: NA
abundance: NA
v_gene: TRBV6-5
j_gene: TRBJ2-3
CDR3nt: TGTGCCAGTGCTTGGGGCACAGATACGCAGTATTTT
CDR3aa: CASAWGTDTQYF

d_gene: NA
abundance: NA
v_gene: TRBV6-5
j_gene: TRBJ2-5
CDR3nt: TGTGCCAGCAGTTACTACGAGGGTTCCGGGGCGTACTTC
CDR3aa: CASSYYEGSGAYF

d_gene: NA
abundance: NA
v_gene: TRBV7-8
j_gene: TRBJ1-4
CDR3nt: TGTGCCAGCAGCCCGCCAACGGGACTTTTAACGGAAAAACTGTTTTTT
CDR3aa: CASSPPTGLLTEKLFF

d_gene: NA
abundance: NA
v_gene: TRBV27
j_gene: TRBJ1-1
CDR3nt: TGTGCCAGCAGTTTACGTGGTGGCGTCACTGAAGCTTTCTTT
CDR3aa: CASSLRGGVTEAFF

d_gene: NA
abundance: NA
v_gene: TRBV10-2
j_gene: TRBJ2-3
CDR3nt: TGCGCCACCCGGGGGCTTTCCAGCACAGATACGCAGTATTTT
CDR3aa: CATRGLSSTDTQYF

d_gene: NA
abundance: once
v_gene: TRBV10-3
j_gene: TRBJ1-2
CDR3nt: TGTGCCATCAGTGACGGGTACCTTAACTATGGCTACACCTTC
CDR3aa: CAISDGYLNYGYTF

d_gene: NA
abundance: NA
v_gene: TRBV5-5
j_gene: TRBJ1-2
CDR3nt: TGTGCCAGCAGCTTGGGACAGGAGTATTATGGCTACACCTTC
CDR3aa: CASSLGQEYYGYTF

d_gene: NA
abundance: NA
v_gene: TRBV6-2/TRBV6-3
j_gene: TRBJ2-1
CDR3nt: TGTGCCAGCAGTACCGCCCCCCAGGGGTATGAGCAGTTCTTC
CDR3aa: CASSTAPQGYEQFF

d_gene: NA
abundance: once
v_gene: TRBV6-5
j_gene: TRBJ1-1
CDR3nt: TGTGCCAGCAGTTACGAAGCGGGAATAGCGACTGAAGCTTTCTTT
CDR3aa: CASSYEAGIATEAFF

d_gene: TRBD1
abundance: NA
v_gene: TRBV6-5
j_gene: TRBJ2-1
CDR3nt: TGTGCCAGCAGTCAAAAAAGACAGGGCTACAATGAGCAGTTCTTC
CDR3aa: CASSQKRQGYNEQFF

d_gene: NA
abundance: NA
v_gene: TRBV11-2
j_gene: TRBJ1-5
CDR3nt: TGTGCCAGCAGCTTAGGGCAGCAGAATCAGCCCCAGCATTTT
CDR3aa: CASSLGQQNQPQHF

d_gene: NA
abundance: NA
v_gene: TRBV19
j_gene: TRBJ2-1
CDR3nt: TGTGCCAGTAGTCCCTTAGCGTTTAGCTCCTACAATGAGCAGTTCTTC
CDR3aa: CASSPLAFSSYNEQFF

d_gene: TRBD1
abundance: NA
v_gene: TRBV7-9
j_gene: TRBJ2-3
CDR3nt: TGTGCCAGCAGCTTAGTACAGGGGGCAGATACGCAGTATTTT
CDR3aa: CASSLVQGADTQYF

d_gene: NA
abundance: NA
v_gene: TRBV7-9
j_gene: TRBJ2-1
CDR3nt: TGTGCCAGCAGCCAATGGGGCAATGAGCAGTTCTTC
CDR3aa: CASSQWGNEQFF

d_gene: TRBD2
abundance: NA
v_gene: TRBV9
j_gene: TRBJ2-3
CDR3nt: TGTGCCAGCAGCGTAACGTACGCTGGGACTAGCGGCACAGATACGCAGTATTTT
CDR3aa: CASSVTYAGTSGTDTQYF

d_gene: NA
abundance: NA
v_gene: TRBV29-1
j_gene: TRBJ2-2
CDR3nt: TGCAGCGTTGAGGGACACTCGGGTTTAAACACCGGGGAGCTGTTTTTT
CDR3aa: CSVEGHSGLNTGELFF

d_gene: NA
abundance: NA
v_gene: TRBV5-1
j_gene: TRBJ1-4
CDR3nt: TGCGCCAGCAGCTTGGTCGGGGGGGCTAATGAAAAACTGTTTTTT
CDR3aa: CASSLVGGANEKLFF

d_gene: NA
abundance: NA
v_gene: TRBV6-2/TRBV6-3
j_gene: TRBJ1-2
CDR3nt: TGTGCCAGCAGTTCTGGCGGCTACACCTTC
CDR3aa: CASSSGGYTF

d_gene: NA
abundance: NA
v_gene: TRBV6-6
j_gene: TRBJ1-3
CDR3nt: TGTGCCAGCAGCGCTGTTTTTGGAAACACCATATATTTT
CDR3aa: CASSAVFGNTIYF

d_gene: NA
abundance: NA
v_gene: TRBV4-1
j_gene: TRBJ1-1
CDR3nt: TGCGCCAGCAGCCAAGTCCCCAACGGTCCTAAGGCTTTCTTT
CDR3aa: CASSQVPNGPKAFF

d_gene: NA
abundance: once
v_gene: TRBV18
j_gene: TRBJ1-2
CDR3nt: TGTGCCAGCTCACCAGACGGGGACTATGGCTACACCTTC
CDR3aa: CASSPDGDYGYTF

d_gene: NA
abundance: NA
v_gene: TRBV27
j_gene: TRBJ2-7
CDR3nt: TGTGCCAGCAGTCCCTACCCGGGATCCACCTACGAGCAGTACTTC
CDR3aa: CASSPYPGSTYEQYF

d_gene: TRBD1
abundance: NA
v_gene: TRBV6-1
j_gene: TRBJ2-7
CDR3nt: TGTGCCAGCAGTTCGCCGGGACAGGGGGCGTACGAGCAGTACTTC
CDR3aa: CASSSPGQGAYEQYF

d_gene: NA
abundance: NA
v_gene: TRBV20-1
j_gene: TRBJ2-3
CDR3nt: TGCAGTGCTAGTATTCGTGGCGGAAGCACAGATACGCAGTATTTT
CDR3aa: CSASIRGGSTDTQYF

d_gene: NA
abundance: NA
v_gene: TRBV6-1
j_gene: TRBJ2-3
CDR3nt: TGTGCCAGCAGTGAAGGGGCAGATACGCAGTATTTT
CDR3aa: CASSEGADTQYF

d_gene: NA
abundance: NA
v_gene: TRBV7-9
j_gene: TRBJ2-1
CDR3nt: TGTGCCAGCAGCCCGGGACAAATCTCCTACAATGAGCAGTTCTTC
CDR3aa: CASSPGQISYNEQFF

d_gene: TRBD1
abundance: NA
v_gene: TRBV2
j_gene: TRBJ2-7
CDR3nt: TGTGCCAGCAGTGAAGCGTTTGGGACAGGGGAATACGAGCAGTACTTC
CDR3aa: CASSEAFGTGEYEQYF

d_gene: NA
abundance: few
v_gene: TRBV14
j_gene: TRBJ1-1
CDR3nt: TGTGCCAGCAGCAACCGGAGGGGCCAGTGGGGCACTGAAGCTTTCTTT
CDR3aa: CASSNRRGQWGTEAFF

d_gene: NA
abundance: NA
v_gene: TRBV27
j_gene: TRBJ2-1
CDR3nt: TGTGCCACCACGAATTTCGACTCCTACAATGAGCAGTTCTTC
CDR3aa: CATTNFDSYNEQFF

d_gene: TRBD1
abundance: NA
v_gene: TRBV5-1
j_gene: TRBJ1-2
CDR3nt: TGCGCCAGCAGCTGGGGAGGACAGGGTAAAGTATATGGCTACACCTTC
CDR3aa: CASSWGGQGKVYGYTF

d_gene: NA
abundance: NA
v_gene: TRBV6-5
j_gene: TRBJ1-2
CDR3nt: TGTGCCAGCAGTACAGGGTGGGGCTACACCTTC
CDR3aa: CASSTGWGYTF

d_gene: NA
abundance: NA
v_gene: TRBV7-8
j_gene: TRBJ1-5
CDR3nt: TGTGCCAGCAGCTTCTTAGGACCGTCCAATCAGCCCCAGCATTTT
CDR3aa: CASSFLGPSNQPQHF

d_gene: NA
abundance: once
v_gene: TRBV12-3/TRBV12-4
j_gene: TRBJ2-5
CDR3nt: TGTGCCAGCAGTTTTATGGAGCAAGAGACCCAGTACTTC
CDR3aa: CASSFMEQETQYF

d_gene: NA
abundance: NA
v_gene: TRBV2
j_gene: TRBJ1-4
CDR3nt: TGTGCCAGCAGTGACGTAGGTTCTGCAACTAATGAAAAACTGTTTTTT
CDR3aa: CASSDVGSATNEKLFF

d_gene: TRBD1
abundance: NA
v_gene: TRBV6-5
j_gene: TRBJ1-4
CDR3nt: TGTGCCAGCAATAGGGACAGCTGGTGGGAAAAACTGTTTTTT
CDR3aa: CASNRDSWWEKLFF

d_gene: TRBD1
abundance: once
v_gene: TRBV27
j_gene: TRBJ1-4
CDR3nt: TGTGCCAGCAGACGGACAGGAACTGAAAAACTGTTTTTT
CDR3aa: CASRRTGTEKLFF

d_gene: NA
abundance: NA
v_gene: TRBV11-3
j_gene: TRBJ2-3
CDR3nt: TGTCGCCAGCATGTCCCGGGGCAGAATTTT
CDR3aa: CRQHVPGQNF

d_gene: TRBD2
abundance: NA
v_gene: TRBV19
j_gene: TRBJ2-1
CDR3nt: TGTGCCAGTAGTATAATGGGCGGGGGTTATGAGCAGTTCTTC
CDR3aa: CASSIMGGGYEQFF